This T cell receptor beta chain was retrieved from a study of OX40 agonist ivuxolimab in advanced cancers. TCRdb's copy holds only in-frame clones and misses some; the assay was immunoSEQ multiplex PCR. The data contain approximately 24,000 clones, about four fifths of them singletons. V was cut by 0 bases and J by 8 bases, with 10 bases left in between. Germline values: CDR1 SNHLY, CDR2 FYNNEI. The CDR3 contains 14 residues. This sample comprised CD4+ or CD8+ T cells sorted from blood, obtained in a trial of the OX40 agonist ivuxolimab. This chain connects TRBV2 to TRBJ1-4, with a possible D match to TRBD1 (5 bases). The sequence was obtained from an adult with an advanced solid tumor such as melanoma, head and neck, liver or kidney cancer. CDR3: CASSEAGVREKLFF. In DNA, the CDR3 is TGTGCCAGCAGTGAAGCGGGGGTAAGGGAAAAACTGTTTTTT.